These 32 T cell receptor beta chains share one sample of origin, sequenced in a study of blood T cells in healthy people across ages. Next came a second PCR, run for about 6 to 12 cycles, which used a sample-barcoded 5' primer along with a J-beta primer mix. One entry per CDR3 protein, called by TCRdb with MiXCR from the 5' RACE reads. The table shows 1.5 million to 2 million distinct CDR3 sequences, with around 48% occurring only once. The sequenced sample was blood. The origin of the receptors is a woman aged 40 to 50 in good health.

The CDR3 sequence: CASSARLAGAPGNEQFF. DNA of the CDR3: TGTGCCAGCAGCGCAAGACTAGCGGGCGCTCCGGGAAATGAGCAGTTCTTC. The rearrangement links TRBV7-6 to TRBJ2-1; 10 positions match TRBD2. CDR3 size: 17 residues. The V and J ends lost 5 bases and 7 bases, in that order; junction bases with no gene match: 14. CDR1 and CDR2 (germline): SGHVS, FNYEAQ.

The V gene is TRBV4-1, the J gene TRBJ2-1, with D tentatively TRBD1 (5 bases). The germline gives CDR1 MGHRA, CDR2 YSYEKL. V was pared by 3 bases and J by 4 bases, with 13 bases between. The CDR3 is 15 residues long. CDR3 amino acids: CASSQQGWLYNEQFF. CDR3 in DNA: TGCGCCAGCAGCCAGCAGGGTTGGCTATACAATGAGCAGTTCTTC.

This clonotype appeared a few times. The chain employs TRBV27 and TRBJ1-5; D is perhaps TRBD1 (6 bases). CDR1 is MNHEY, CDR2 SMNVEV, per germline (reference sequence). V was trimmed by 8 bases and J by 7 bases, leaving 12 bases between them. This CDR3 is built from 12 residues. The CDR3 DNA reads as TGTGCCAGCGCCCTGAGGGGGCAGCCCCAGCATTTT. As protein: CASALRGQPQHF.

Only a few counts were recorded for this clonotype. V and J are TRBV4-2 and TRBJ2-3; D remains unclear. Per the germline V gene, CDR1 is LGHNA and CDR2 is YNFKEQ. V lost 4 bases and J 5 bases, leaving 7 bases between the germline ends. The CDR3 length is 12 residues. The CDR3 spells CASSLKEDTQYF. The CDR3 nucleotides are TGTGCCAGCAGCCTGAAAGAAGATACGCAGTATTTT.

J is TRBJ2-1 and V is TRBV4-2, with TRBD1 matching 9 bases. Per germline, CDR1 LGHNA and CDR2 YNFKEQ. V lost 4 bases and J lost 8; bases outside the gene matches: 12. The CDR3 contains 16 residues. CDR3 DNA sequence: TGTGCCAGCAGCCGAAAACAGGGGGCGCTTAATGATGAGCAGTTCTTC. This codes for CASSRKQGALNDEQFF.

CDR3 nucleotides: TGCAGCGTTGAAGATTACACCTTC. It codes for CSVEDYTF. The V and J genes are TRBV29-1 and TRBJ1-2; D is uncertain. The CDR3 consists of 8 residues. Germline CDR1 SQVTM, CDR2 ANQGSEA. The germline V and J ends were trimmed by 0 bases and 11 bases, with 1 base remaining between them.

In DNA, the CDR3 is TGTGCCATCGGTGGGACGGAGCAGTTCTTC. It translates to CAIGGTEQFF. The J gene is TRBJ2-1, the V gene TRBV27, with D tentatively TRBD1 or TRBD2 (5 bases each). Germline assignment: CDR1 MNHEY and CDR2 SMNVEV (reference sequence). V was shortened by 10 bases and J by 10 bases, with 11 bases between the two germline ends. CDR3 length equals 10 residues.

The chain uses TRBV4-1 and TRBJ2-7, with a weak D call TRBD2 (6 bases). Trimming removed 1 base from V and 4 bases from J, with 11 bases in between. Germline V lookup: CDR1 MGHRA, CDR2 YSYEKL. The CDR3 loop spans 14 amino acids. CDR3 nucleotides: TGCGCCAGCAGCCAAGGGGGGGAAAGTTACGAGCAGTACTTC. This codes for CASSQGGESYEQYF.

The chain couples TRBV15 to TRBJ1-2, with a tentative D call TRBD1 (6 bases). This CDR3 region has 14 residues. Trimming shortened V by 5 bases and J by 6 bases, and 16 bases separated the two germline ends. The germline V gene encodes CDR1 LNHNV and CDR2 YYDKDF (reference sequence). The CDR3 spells CATSLSLAGDGYTF. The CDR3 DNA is TGTGCCACCAGCTTAAGTCTGGCAGGGGATGGCTACACCTTC. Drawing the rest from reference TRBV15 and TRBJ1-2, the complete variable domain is DAMVIQNPRYQVTQFGKPVTLSCSQTLNHNVMYWYQQKSSQAPKLLFHYYDKDFNNEADTPDNFQSRRPNTSFCFLDIRSPGLGDTAMYLCATSLSLAGDGYTFGSGTRLTVV.

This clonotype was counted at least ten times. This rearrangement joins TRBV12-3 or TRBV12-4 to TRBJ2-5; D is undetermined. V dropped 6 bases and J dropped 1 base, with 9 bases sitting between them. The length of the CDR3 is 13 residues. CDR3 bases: TGTGCCAGCAGCCCGGCCGTCCAAGAGACCCAGTACTTC. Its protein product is CASSPAVQETQYF.

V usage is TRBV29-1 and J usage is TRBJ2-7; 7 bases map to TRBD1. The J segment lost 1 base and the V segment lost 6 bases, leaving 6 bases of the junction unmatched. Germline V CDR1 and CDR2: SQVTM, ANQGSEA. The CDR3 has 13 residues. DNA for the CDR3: TGCAGCGTCGAGGGACAGTTTTCCTACGAGCAGTACTTC. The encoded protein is CSVEGQFSYEQYF.

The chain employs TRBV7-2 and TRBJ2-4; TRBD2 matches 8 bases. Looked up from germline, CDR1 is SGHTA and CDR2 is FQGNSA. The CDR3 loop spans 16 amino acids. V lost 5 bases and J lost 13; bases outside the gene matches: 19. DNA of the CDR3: TGTGCCAGCAGCCCGAGGGGAAGCGGGGGACATCTGGTGCAGTACTTC. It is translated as CASSPRGSGGHLVQYF.

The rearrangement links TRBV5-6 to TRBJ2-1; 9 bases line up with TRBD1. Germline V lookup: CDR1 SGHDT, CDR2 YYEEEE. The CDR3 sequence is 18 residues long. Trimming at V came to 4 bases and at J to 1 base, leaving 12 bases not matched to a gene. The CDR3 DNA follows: TGTGCCAGCAGCCACCCTATCGGGACAGGGCGTTCCTACAATGAGCAGTTCTTC. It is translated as CASSHPIGTGRSYNEQFF.

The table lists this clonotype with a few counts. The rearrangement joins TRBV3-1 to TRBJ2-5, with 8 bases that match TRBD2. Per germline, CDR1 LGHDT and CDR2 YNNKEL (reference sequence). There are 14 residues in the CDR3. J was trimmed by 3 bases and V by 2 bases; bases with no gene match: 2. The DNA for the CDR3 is TGTGCCAGCAGCCAACGGGGACTAGAAGAGACCCAGTACTTC. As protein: CASSQRGLEETQYF.

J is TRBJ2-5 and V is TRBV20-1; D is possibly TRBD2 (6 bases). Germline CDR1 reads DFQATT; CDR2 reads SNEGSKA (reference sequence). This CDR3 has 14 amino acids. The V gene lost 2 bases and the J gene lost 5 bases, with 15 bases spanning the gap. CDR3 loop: CSARTRSSEETQYF. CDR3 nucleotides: TGCAGTGCTAGAACTAGGTCTAGCGAGGAGACCCAGTACTTC.

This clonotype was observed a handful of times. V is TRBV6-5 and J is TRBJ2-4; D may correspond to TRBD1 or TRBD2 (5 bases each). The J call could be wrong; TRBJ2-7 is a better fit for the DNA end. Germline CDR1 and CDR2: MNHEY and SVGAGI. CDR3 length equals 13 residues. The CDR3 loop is CASSYGTHYEQYF. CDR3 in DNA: TGTGCCAGCAGTTACGGGACCCACTACGAGCAGTACTTC.

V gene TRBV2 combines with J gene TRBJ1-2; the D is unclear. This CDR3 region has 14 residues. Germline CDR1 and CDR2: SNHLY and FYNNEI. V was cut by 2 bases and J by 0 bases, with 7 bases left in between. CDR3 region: CASSEQASNYGYTF. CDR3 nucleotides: TGTGCCAGCAGTGAACAGGCCTCTAACTATGGCTACACCTTC.

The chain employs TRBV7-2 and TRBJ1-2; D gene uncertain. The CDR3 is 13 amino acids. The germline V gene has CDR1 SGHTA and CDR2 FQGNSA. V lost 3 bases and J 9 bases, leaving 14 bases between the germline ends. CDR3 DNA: TGTGCCAGCAGCTTCTGGAACGCACTGAGCTACACCTTC. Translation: CASSFWNALSYTF. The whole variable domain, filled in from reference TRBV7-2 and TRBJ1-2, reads GAGVSQSPSNKVTEKGKDVELRCDPISGHTALYWYRQSLGQGLEFLIYFQGNSAPDKSGLPSDRFSAERTGGSVSTLTIQRTQQEDSAVYLCASSFWNALSYTFGSGTRLTVV.

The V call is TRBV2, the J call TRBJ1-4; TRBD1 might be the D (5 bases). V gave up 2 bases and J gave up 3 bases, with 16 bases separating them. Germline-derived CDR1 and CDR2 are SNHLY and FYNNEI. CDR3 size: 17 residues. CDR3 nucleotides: TGTGCCAGCAGTGAAAATATGGCTGGGGGGTCTAATGAAAAACTGTTTTTT. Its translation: CASSENMAGGSNEKLFF.

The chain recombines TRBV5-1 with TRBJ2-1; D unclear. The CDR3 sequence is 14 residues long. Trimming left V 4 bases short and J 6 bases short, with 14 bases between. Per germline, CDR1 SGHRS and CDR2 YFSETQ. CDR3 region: CASSLSSVANEQFF. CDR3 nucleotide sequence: TGCGCCAGCAGCCTCTCATCGGTCGCCAATGAGCAGTTCTTC. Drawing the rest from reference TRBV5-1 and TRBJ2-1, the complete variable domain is KAGVTQTPRYLIKTRGQQVTLSCSPISGHRSVSWYQQTPGQGLQFLFEYFSETQRNKGNFPGRFSGRQFSNSRSEMNVSTLELGDSALYLCASSLSSVANEQFFGPGTRLTVL.

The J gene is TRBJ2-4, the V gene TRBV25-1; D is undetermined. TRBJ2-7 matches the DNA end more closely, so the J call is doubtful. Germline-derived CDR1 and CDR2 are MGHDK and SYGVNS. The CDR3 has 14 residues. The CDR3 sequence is CASSDEWPTYEQYF. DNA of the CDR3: TGTGCCAGCAGTGATGAATGGCCGACCTACGAGCAGTACTTC.

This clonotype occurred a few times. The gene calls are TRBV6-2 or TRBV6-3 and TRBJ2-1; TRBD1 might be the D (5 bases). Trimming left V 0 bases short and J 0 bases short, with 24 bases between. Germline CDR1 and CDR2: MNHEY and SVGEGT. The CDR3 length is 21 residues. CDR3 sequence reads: CASSYSITAGKTRSSYNEQFF. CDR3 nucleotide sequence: TGTGCCAGCAGTTACTCGATCACGGCAGGGAAGACCCGAAGCTCCTACAATGAGCAGTTCTTC.

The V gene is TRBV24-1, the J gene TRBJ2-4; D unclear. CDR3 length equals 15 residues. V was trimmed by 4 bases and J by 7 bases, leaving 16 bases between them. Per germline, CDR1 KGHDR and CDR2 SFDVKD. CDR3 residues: CATSDPQSPENIQYF. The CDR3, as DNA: TGTGCCACCAGTGACCCACAGTCCCCGGAGAACATTCAGTACTTC.

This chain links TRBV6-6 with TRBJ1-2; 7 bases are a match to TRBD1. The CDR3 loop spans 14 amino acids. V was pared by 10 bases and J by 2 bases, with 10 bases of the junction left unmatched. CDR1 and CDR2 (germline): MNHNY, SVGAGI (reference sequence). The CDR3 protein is CATHPGGQNYGYTF. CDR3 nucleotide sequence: TGTGCCACCCACCCTGGGGGACAGAACTATGGCTACACCTTC.

CDR3 residues: CATQTGEYTEAFF. DNA of the CDR3: TGTGCTACCCAGACAGGGGAGTACACTGAAGCTTTCTTT. The rearrangement links TRBV10-3 to TRBJ1-1; TRBD1 matches 8 bases. This CDR3 contains 13 residues. Germline values: CDR1 ENHRY, CDR2 SYGVKD.

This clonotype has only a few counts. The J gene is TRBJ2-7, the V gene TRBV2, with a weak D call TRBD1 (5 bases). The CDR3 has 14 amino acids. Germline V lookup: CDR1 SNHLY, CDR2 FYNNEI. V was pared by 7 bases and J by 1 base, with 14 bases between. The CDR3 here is CASIDRADSYEQYF. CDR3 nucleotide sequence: TGTGCCAGCATCGACAGAGCAGATTCCTACGAGCAGTACTTC.

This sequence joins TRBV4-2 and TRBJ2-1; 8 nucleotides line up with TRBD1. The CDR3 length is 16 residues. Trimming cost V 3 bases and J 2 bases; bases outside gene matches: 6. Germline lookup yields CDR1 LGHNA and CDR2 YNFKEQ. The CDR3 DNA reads TGTGCCAGCAGCCAGACCGGGACAGGTGCCTACAATGAGCAGTTCTTC. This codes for CASSQTGTGAYNEQFF.

The CDR3 nucleotides read TGTGCCACCAGCAGTTCGATCGACGAGCAGTACTTC. Its translation is CATSSSIDEQYF. The rearrangement uses TRBV15 and TRBJ2-5, with no clear D. The DNA matches TRBJ2-7 better at its end, which makes the J call doubtful. The CDR3 length is 12 residues. CDR1 is LNHNV, CDR2 YYDKDF, per germline (reference sequence).

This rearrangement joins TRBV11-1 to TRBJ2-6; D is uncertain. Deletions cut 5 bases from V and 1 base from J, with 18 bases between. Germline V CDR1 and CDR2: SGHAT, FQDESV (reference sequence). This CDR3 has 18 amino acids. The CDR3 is CASSLDKPPFSGANVLTF. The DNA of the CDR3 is TGTGCCAGCAGCCTTGACAAGCCACCGTTTTCTGGGGCCAACGTCCTGACTTTC.

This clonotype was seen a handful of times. The CDR3 region is CASSYSSLQTYEQYF. DNA for the CDR3: TGTGCCAGCAGTTACTCGAGCCTCCAGACCTACGAGCAGTACTTC. This chain links TRBV6-5 with TRBJ2-7; D is unclear. CDR1 is MNHEY, CDR2 SVGAGI, per germline. V lost 0 bases to trimming and J lost 2 bases, with 11 bases between them. The length of the CDR3 is 15 residues.

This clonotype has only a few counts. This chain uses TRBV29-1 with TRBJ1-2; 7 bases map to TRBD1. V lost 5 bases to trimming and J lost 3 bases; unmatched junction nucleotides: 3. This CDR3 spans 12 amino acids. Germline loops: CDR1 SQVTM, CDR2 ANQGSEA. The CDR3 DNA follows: TGCAGCGTTCGACAGGGTGACTATGGCTACACCTTC. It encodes CSVRQGDYGYTF.

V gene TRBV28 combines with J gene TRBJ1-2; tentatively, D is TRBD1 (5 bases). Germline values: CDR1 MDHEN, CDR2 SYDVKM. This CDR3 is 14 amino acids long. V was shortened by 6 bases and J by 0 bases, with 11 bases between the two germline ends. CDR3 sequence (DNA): TGTGCCAGCAGGAGGCCGGGGGCTAACTATGGCTACACCTTC. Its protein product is CASRRPGANYGYTF.